This TCR beta chain originates from a study of OX40 agonist ivuxolimab in advanced cancers. This CDR3 comprises 17 residues. From germline, CDR1 is MGHDK and CDR2 SYGVNS. V shed 1 base, J shed 5 bases, and the junction held 13 bases outside the gene matches. The method was immunoSEQ multiplex PCR; TCRdb's version includes in-frame clones alone and lacks a portion of them. The data hold about 89,000 clones, with roughly 88% observed a single time. The sample here was CD4+ or CD8+ T cells sorted from blood, taken in a trial of the OX40 agonist ivuxolimab. This clonotype was sampled from an adult with an advanced solid tumor such as melanoma, head and neck, liver or kidney cancer. The chain carries TRBV25-1 and TRBJ2-5; 7 bases fit TRBD1. In DNA, the CDR3 is TGTGCCAGCAGTGAATCATCGGGGACAGATATCGTTGAGACCCAGTACTTC. It codes for CASSESSGTDIVETQYF. Together with reference TRBV25-1 and TRBJ2-5, the CDR3 gives the full variable domain: EADIYQTPRYLVIGTGKKITLECSQTMGHDKMYWYQQDPGMELHLIHYSYGVNSTEKGDLSSESTVSRIRTEHFPLTLESARPSHTSQYLCASSESSGTDIVETQYFGPGTRLLVL.